The rows below give T cell receptor beta chains drawn from one sample of a study of blood T cell repertoires in COVID-19. This table comes from immunoSEQ multiplex PCR, and its TCRdb copy is limited to in-frame clones, with some not included. The profile shows 120,000 to 150,000 clones, about 87% of them singletons. Source material: peripheral blood. These receptors all stem from a human donor with COVID-19, enrolled during active disease. The donor label of this sample is uncertain. CDR3s include the opening cysteine and the closing phenylalanine or tryptophan. The order of the fields is D gene, V gene, J gene, clone size, CDR3 DNA, CDR3 protein. The D gene is left open where the match is weak. Only some rows state a clone size, as once, few, many or a class for expanded clones.

D gene: NA
V gene: TRBV13
J gene: TRBJ2-5
clone size: NA
CDR3 DNA: TGTGCCAGCAGCTCCGGGGAGACCCAGTACTTC
CDR3 protein: CASSSGETQYF

D gene: NA
V gene: TRBV3-1/TRBV3-2
J gene: TRBJ1-3
clone size: NA
CDR3 DNA: TGTGCCAGCAGCCAAACCCGAGCGCTAAACACCATATATTTT
CDR3 protein: CASSQTRALNTIYF

D gene: NA
V gene: TRBV7-2
J gene: TRBJ2-1
clone size: NA
CDR3 DNA: TGTGCCAGCAGCTTAGGATATCGGGAGCAGTTCTTC
CDR3 protein: CASSLGYREQFF

D gene: NA
V gene: TRBV27
J gene: TRBJ2-4
clone size: NA
CDR3 DNA: TGTGCCAGCAGTGGGGAGACTAGGAAAAACATTCAGTACTTC
CDR3 protein: CASSGETRKNIQYF

D gene: NA
V gene: TRBV29-1
J gene: TRBJ2-5
clone size: NA
CDR3 DNA: TGCAGCGTTGACCCGGCAGGGTTAGCGACCCAGTACTTC
CDR3 protein: CSVDPAGLATQYF

D gene: NA
V gene: TRBV15
J gene: TRBJ1-3
clone size: NA
CDR3 DNA: TGTGCCACCAGCAGCCGAAGTTGGAGAGGAAACACCATATATTTT
CDR3 protein: CATSSRSWRGNTIYF

D gene: NA
V gene: TRBV30
J gene: TRBJ1-6
clone size: NA
CDR3 DNA: TGTGCCTGGAGTTCTCCAGGGGTTTCACCCCTCCACTTT
CDR3 protein: CAWSSPGVSPLHF

D gene: TRBD2
V gene: TRBV3-1/TRBV3-2
J gene: TRBJ2-5
clone size: once
CDR3 DNA: TGTGCCAGCAGCCAGGGGACTAGCGGGGGAGTATTGTACTTC
CDR3 protein: CASSQGTSGGVLYF

D gene: NA
V gene: TRBV10-2
J gene: TRBJ1-1
clone size: NA
CDR3 DNA: TGCGCCAGCAGTGAGGGTCGGGGATCAGGGGACACTGAAGCTTTCTTT
CDR3 protein: CASSEGRGSGDTEAFF

D gene: TRBD1
V gene: TRBV19
J gene: TRBJ1-5
clone size: NA
CDR3 DNA: TGTGCCAGCTGGGACAGGGTGGGGCAGCCCCAGCATTTT
CDR3 protein: CASWDRVGQPQHF

D gene: TRBD1
V gene: TRBV10-3
J gene: TRBJ1-2
clone size: NA
CDR3 DNA: TGTGCCATCAGTGAAGGAGGGGGCCCGTTTTATGGCTACACCTTC
CDR3 protein: CAISEGGGPFYGYTF

D gene: NA
V gene: TRBV18
J gene: TRBJ2-1
clone size: NA
CDR3 DNA: TGTGCCAGCTCACCGACTAGTTGGAGCTCCTACAATGAGCAGTTCTTC
CDR3 protein: CASSPTSWSSYNEQFF

D gene: NA
V gene: TRBV5-1
J gene: TRBJ2-3
clone size: NA
CDR3 DNA: TGCGCCAGCAGCTTTCGGCAGGCGTCCACAGATACGCAGTATTTT
CDR3 protein: CASSFRQASTDTQYF

D gene: TRBD2
V gene: TRBV6-5
J gene: TRBJ2-1
clone size: NA
CDR3 DNA: TGTGCCAGCAGCATAGGACTAGCTAGCAATGAGCAGTTCTTC
CDR3 protein: CASSIGLASNEQFF

D gene: NA
V gene: TRBV20-1
J gene: TRBJ1-5
clone size: NA
CDR3 DNA: TGCAGTGCTAGTAGGGGTCCCCGTCAGCCCCAGCATTTT
CDR3 protein: CSASRGPRQPQHF

D gene: NA
V gene: TRBV6-6
J gene: TRBJ1-2
clone size: NA
CDR3 DNA: TGTGCCAGCAGCCCACGAGACACCGTTAACTATGGCTACACCTTC
CDR3 protein: CASSPRDTVNYGYTF

D gene: NA
V gene: TRBV6-1
J gene: TRBJ2-5
clone size: NA
CDR3 DNA: TGTGCCAGCAGTGAACGGGAGACCCAGTACTTC
CDR3 protein: CASSERETQYF

D gene: NA
V gene: TRBV5-1
J gene: TRBJ2-7
clone size: NA
CDR3 DNA: TGCGCCAGCAGCTCGAGCCCCTCATACGAGCAGTACTTC
CDR3 protein: CASSSSPSYEQYF

D gene: TRBD1
V gene: TRBV29-1
J gene: TRBJ2-7
clone size: NA
CDR3 DNA: TGCAGCGCAGGGGGTAGGGACAACGAGCAGTACTTC
CDR3 protein: CSAGGRDNEQYF

D gene: TRBD1
V gene: TRBV3-1/TRBV3-2
J gene: TRBJ1-5
clone size: NA
CDR3 DNA: TGTGCCAGCAGCCGAGGAGGACAGGGATATCAGCCCCAGCATTTT
CDR3 protein: CASSRGGQGYQPQHF

D gene: TRBD2
V gene: TRBV11-2
J gene: TRBJ2-1
clone size: NA
CDR3 DNA: TGTGCCAGCAGCTTAGTACGGGGGGGGTACAATGAGCAGTTCTTC
CDR3 protein: CASSLVRGGYNEQFF

D gene: NA
V gene: TRBV28
J gene: TRBJ1-2
clone size: NA
CDR3 DNA: TGTGCCAGCAGCGGGTCCCCGGTCTATGGCTACACCTTC
CDR3 protein: CASSGSPVYGYTF

D gene: TRBD1
V gene: TRBV6-6
J gene: TRBJ1-2
clone size: once
CDR3 DNA: TGTGCCAGCAGCCGACTTTCCGGGACAGGGGGCGCAGGAGGTGGCTACACCTTC
CDR3 protein: CASSRLSGTGGAGGGYTF

D gene: NA
V gene: TRBV3-1/TRBV3-2
J gene: TRBJ2-1
clone size: NA
CDR3 DNA: TGTGCCAGCAGCCAAGTCGGCAGGTACAATGAGCAGTTCTTC
CDR3 protein: CASSQVGRYNEQFF

D gene: NA
V gene: TRBV18
J gene: TRBJ1-2
clone size: NA
CDR3 DNA: TGTGCCAGCTCACCAACCGACAGTGATGGCTACACCTTC
CDR3 protein: CASSPTDSDGYTF